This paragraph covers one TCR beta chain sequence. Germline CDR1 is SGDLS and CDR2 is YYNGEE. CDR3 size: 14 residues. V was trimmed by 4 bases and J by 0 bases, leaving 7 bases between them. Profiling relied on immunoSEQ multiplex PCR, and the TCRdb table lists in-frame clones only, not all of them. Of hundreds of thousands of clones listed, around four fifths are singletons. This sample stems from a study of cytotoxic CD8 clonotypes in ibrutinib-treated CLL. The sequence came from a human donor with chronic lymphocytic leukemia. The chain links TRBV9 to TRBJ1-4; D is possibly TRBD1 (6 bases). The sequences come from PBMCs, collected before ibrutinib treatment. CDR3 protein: CASSRQATNEKLFF. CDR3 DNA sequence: TGTGCCAGCAGCAGACAGGCAACTAATGAAAAACTGTTTTTT.